These 19 T cell receptor beta chains originate from one sample sequenced in a study of OX40 agonist ivuxolimab in advanced cancers. The protocol was immunoSEQ multiplex PCR, while the TCRdb copy is restricted to in-frame clones and leaves out a portion. The sample shows 50,000 to 60,000 clones, about 87% of them seen only once. The sequencing here drew on CD4+ or CD8+ T cells sorted from blood, taken in a trial of the OX40 agonist ivuxolimab. The receptors shown here come from an adult with an advanced solid tumor such as melanoma, head and neck, liver or kidney cancer.

The V call is TRBV6-1, the J call TRBJ2-4; D not certain. The CDR3 runs 13 residues. Trimming left V 6 bases short and J 1 base short, with 7 bases between. Germline V gene sequence: CDR1 MNHNS, CDR2 SASEGT. CDR3 nucleotide sequence: TGTGCCAGCAGCCTCAATGCCAAAAACATTCAGTACTTC. It specifies CASSLNAKNIQYF.

The V and J genes are TRBV19 and TRBJ1-4; D may be TRBD1 (5 bases). This CDR3 has 16 amino acids. Deletions cut 5 bases from V and 8 bases from J, with 21 bases between. Germline V gene sequence: CDR1 LNHDA, CDR2 SQIVND (reference sequence). The CDR3 sequence: CASSLATDTPSEKLFF. Written as DNA, the CDR3 is TGTGCCAGTAGTCTAGCCACGGACACCCCTAGCGAAAAACTGTTTTTT.

Only one count was recorded for this clone. This chain connects TRBV7-2 to TRBJ2-1, with D hard to call. The CDR3 is 13 amino acids. The germline CDR1 and CDR2 sequences are SGHTA and FQGNSA. Trimming took off 4 bases at V and 7 bases at J, with 11 bases between the two ends. CDR3 coding DNA: TGTGCCAGCAGCTACGGAACCGCAAATGAGCAGTTCTTC. This encodes CASSYGTANEQFF.

The chain has TRBV7-2 and TRBJ2-1; tentatively, D is TRBD1 or TRBD2 (5 bases each). Looked up from germline, CDR1 is SGHTA and CDR2 is FQGNSA. This CDR3 is built from 16 residues. The V and J ends lost 3 bases and 4 bases respectively, with 16 bases between them. The CDR3 is CASSLYRDPIYNEQFF. CDR3 in DNA: TGTGCCAGCAGCTTGTATAGGGACCCCATTTACAATGAGCAGTTCTTC.

This chain joins TRBV28 and TRBJ2-7; TRBD1 matches 7 bases. From germline, CDR1 is MDHEN and CDR2 SYDVKM. CDR3 size: 14 residues. Trimming cost V 1 base and J 6 bases; bases outside gene matches: 6. CDR3 sequence reads: CASSLYTGASEQYF. The DNA for the CDR3 is TGTGCCAGCAGTTTATATACAGGGGCGTCCGAGCAGTACTTC.

CDR3 loop: CASSLRATGYEQYF. The CDR3 DNA follows: TGTGCCAGCAGCCTCAGGGCAACCGGCTACGAGCAGTACTTC. The chain carries TRBV7-2 and TRBJ2-7; tentatively, D is TRBD1 (5 bases). V lost 5 bases and J lost 3, with 14 bases in between. CDR3 length equals 14 residues. Germline V gene data show CDR1 as SGHTA and CDR2 as FQGNSA.

This chain links TRBV9 with TRBJ2-7, with 12 positions matching TRBD1. CDR1 is SGDLS and CDR2 is YYNGEE in the germline V gene. The CDR3 is made up of 15 amino acids. The junction had 3 bases not matched to a gene; V was cut back by 3 bases and J by 2 bases. As DNA, the CDR3 is TGTGCCAGCAGCGCCCGGGACAGGGGGCCCTACGAGCAGTACTTC. Its translation is CASSARDRGPYEQYF. Filled out from reference TRBV9 and TRBJ2-7, the complete variable domain reads DSGVTQTPKHLITATGQRVTLRCSPRSGDLSVYWYQQSLDQGLQFLIQYYNGEERAKGNILERFSAQQFPDLHSELNLSSLELGDSALYFCASSARDRGPYEQYFGPGTRLTVT.

The rearrangement joins TRBV4-1 to TRBJ2-7; 7 bases are shared with TRBD1. The CDR3 contains 14 residues. In germline, CDR1 is MGHRA, CDR2 YSYEKL. V was pared by 5 bases and J by 4 bases, with 8 bases of the junction left unmatched. CDR3 in amino acids: CASSDRVWDYEQYF. CDR3 nucleotides: TGCGCCAGCAGCGACAGGGTATGGGATTACGAGCAGTACTTC.

V usage is TRBV6-1 and J usage is TRBJ2-6; D not certain. V was cut by 4 bases and J by 3 bases, with 7 bases left in between. Germline CDR1 and CDR2: MNHNS and SASEGT. This CDR3 comprises 14 residues. CDR3 in DNA: TGTGCCAGCAGTGTTGATGGTGGGGCCAACGTCCTGACTTTC. Translated, it gives CASSVDGGANVLTF.

CDR3 protein: CASSLGGQGFGYTF. DNA of the CDR3: TGTGCCAGCAGCTTAGGGGGACAGGGTTTTGGCTACACCTTC. This chain joins TRBV7-2 and TRBJ1-2; 9 bases agree with TRBD1. With V trimmed by 1 base and J by 7 bases, 4 bases remained unmatched. From germline, CDR1 is SGHTA and CDR2 FQGNSA. This CDR3 has 14 residues.

This chain joins TRBV5-6 and TRBJ2-7, with no clear D. This CDR3 is 15 amino acids long. V was pared by 0 bases and J by 6 bases, with 16 bases between. Looked up from germline, CDR1 is SGHDT and CDR2 is YYEEEE. In DNA, the CDR3 is TGTGCCAGCAGCTTGGGTGCTAGGGCCCTGGGCGAGCAGTACTTC. This encodes CASSLGARALGEQYF.

This clone rates as medium-sized. J is TRBJ2-7 and V is TRBV10-3; the D gene is possibly TRBD2 (5 bases). Per the germline V gene, CDR1 is ENHRY and CDR2 is SYGVKD. This CDR3 contains 15 residues. The V and J ends lost 3 bases and 7 bases respectively, with 19 bases between them. Here the CDR3 reads CAISEVRGRTFEQYF. In DNA form, the CDR3 reads TGTGCCATCAGTGAAGTCAGAGGGCGTACGTTTGAGCAGTACTTC.

This chain connects TRBV2 to TRBJ2-7; the D gene could be TRBD1 or TRBD2 (5 bases each). Trimming removed 7 bases from V and 6 bases from J, with 16 bases in between. In germline, CDR1 is SNHLY, CDR2 FYNNEI. The CDR3 has 13 residues. The CDR3 region is CASTRQGASEQYF. The CDR3, as DNA: TGTGCCAGCACCCGTCAGGGAGCTTCCGAGCAGTACTTC.

This chain joins TRBV27 and TRBJ1-5; D is unresolved. In germline, CDR1 is MNHEY, CDR2 SMNVEV (reference sequence). The CDR3 has 15 amino acids. V lost 0 bases and J 5 bases, leaving 11 bases between the germline ends. The CDR3 DNA reads TGTGCCAGCAGTTTATCTGGGGAGCCCTATCAGCCCCAGCATTTT. This translates into CASSLSGEPYQPQHF.

V is TRBV7-3 and J is TRBJ1-1, with D possibly matching TRBD1 (6 bases). The V gene lost 5 bases and the J gene lost 4 bases, with 11 bases spanning the gap. The CDR3 runs to 13 residues. Germline assignment: CDR1 SGHTA and CDR2 FQGTGA. As DNA, the CDR3 is TGTGCCAGCAGCCCTACAGGGCGCACTGAAGCTTTCTTT. As protein: CASSPTGRTEAFF.

The chain joins TRBV7-8 to TRBJ2-3; possibly TRBD1 for D (6 bases). Germline V gives CDR1 SGHVS, CDR2 FQNEAQ. The CDR3 runs 15 residues. Deletions cut 5 bases from V and 2 bases from J, with 14 bases between. The CDR3 sequence: CASSPRGGNTDTQYF. CDR3 DNA sequence: TGTGCCAGCAGCCCCAGGGGCGGAAACACAGATACGCAGTATTTT.

This chain joins TRBV7-3 and TRBJ1-1, with a tentative D call TRBD1 (5 bases). Germline CDR1 and CDR2: SGHTA and FQGTGA. The CDR3 contains 15 residues. Trimming stripped 5 bases from V and 4 bases from J, with 17 bases between. The CDR3, as DNA: TGTGCCAGCAGCCTAAGGGGCAGGGAGGGCACTGAAGCTTTCTTT. Residues: CASSLRGREGTEAFF.

The rearrangement links TRBV29-1 to TRBJ1-1; no clear D. V lost 4 bases and J lost 0, with 15 bases in between. The CDR3 loop spans 15 amino acids. The germline gives CDR1 SQVTM, CDR2 ANQGSEA. CDR3: CSVGGAAVMNTEAFF. The CDR3 DNA follows: TGCAGCGTTGGAGGCGCGGCGGTTATGAACACTGAAGCTTTCTTT.

This clone was observed a single time. This chain joins TRBV7-9 and TRBJ1-6; D is uncertain. Between the trimmed V and J ends, which lost 3 bases and 9 bases, there was a span of 18 bases. Germline assignment: CDR1 SEHNR and CDR2 FQNEAQ (reference sequence). CDR3 length: 16 residues. The CDR3 region is CASSFYVRPRSSPLHF. Written as DNA, the CDR3 is TGTGCCAGCAGCTTTTACGTCAGGCCTCGCAGTTCACCCCTCCACTTT.